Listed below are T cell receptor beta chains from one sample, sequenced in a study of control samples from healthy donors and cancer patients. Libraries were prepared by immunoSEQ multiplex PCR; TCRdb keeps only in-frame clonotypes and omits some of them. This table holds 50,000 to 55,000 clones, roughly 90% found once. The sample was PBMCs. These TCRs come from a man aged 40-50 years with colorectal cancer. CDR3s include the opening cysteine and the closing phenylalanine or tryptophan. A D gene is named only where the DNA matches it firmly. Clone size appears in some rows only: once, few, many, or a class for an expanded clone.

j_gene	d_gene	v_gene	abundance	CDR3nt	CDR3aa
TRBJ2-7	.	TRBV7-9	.	TGTGCCAGCAGCCCGCCCAGGACCACCTACGAGCAGTACTTC	CASSPPRTTYEQYF
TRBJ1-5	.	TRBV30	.	TGTGCCTGGAGTGCCCCTTTGGGGCCCCAGCATTTT	CAWSAPLGPQHF
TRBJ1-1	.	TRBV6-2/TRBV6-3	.	TGTGCCAGCAGTTACGGCAGGGCGGGAGAAGCTTTCTTT	CASSYGRAGEAFF
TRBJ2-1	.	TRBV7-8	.	TGTGCCAGCAACAATATCGGGAGAGCGGATGAGCAGTTCTTC	CASNNIGRADEQFF
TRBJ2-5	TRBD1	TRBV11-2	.	TGTGCCAGCAGCACCGGGACAGGGGCTTGGGAGACCCAGTACTTC	CASSTGTGAWETQYF
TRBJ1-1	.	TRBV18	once	TGTGCCAGCTCCATACCGGACACTGAAGCTTTCTTT	CASSIPDTEAFF
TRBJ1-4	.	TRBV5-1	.	TGCGCCAGCAGCATGGACAGCGATAATGAAAAACTGTTTTTT	CASSMDSDNEKLFF
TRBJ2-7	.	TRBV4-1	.	TGCGCCAGCAGCCAGGAGGCGGGTTTGGTCGAGCAGTACTTC	CASSQEAGLVEQYF
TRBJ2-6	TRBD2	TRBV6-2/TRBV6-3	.	TGTGCCAGCAGTTACGCGGGGGACTCTGGGGCCAACGTCCTGACTTTC	CASSYAGDSGANVLTF
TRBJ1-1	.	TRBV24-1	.	TGTGCCACCAGTGACCCCGGGGGAGGCACTGAAGCTTTCTTT	CATSDPGGGTEAFF
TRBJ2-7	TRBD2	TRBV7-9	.	TGTGCCAGCAGCTTCCTCGGCGGGAGAGGGTCCTACGAGCAGTACTTC	CASSFLGGRGSYEQYF
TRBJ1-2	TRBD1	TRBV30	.	TGTGCCTGGAGTCATAAACGGACAGGGTCGGTTGTTACGTCAGCTAACTATGGCTACACCTTC	CAWSHKRTGSVVTSANYGYTF
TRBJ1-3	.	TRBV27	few	TGTGCCAGCAGTCCCCGCCGGAATGGAAACACCATATATTTT	CASSPRRNGNTIYF
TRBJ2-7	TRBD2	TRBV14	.	TGTGCCAGCAGCCTTCGTGCGGGACTAGCCTACGAGCAGTACTTC	CASSLRAGLAYEQYF
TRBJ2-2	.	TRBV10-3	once	TGTGCCATCAGTGAACAAGATCTAACCGGGGAGCTGTTTTTT	CAISEQDLTGELFF
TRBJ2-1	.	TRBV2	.	TGTGCCAGCACGAACGAAGGAAGCTCCTACAATGAGCAGTTCTTC	CASTNEGSSYNEQFF
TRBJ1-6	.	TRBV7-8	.	TGTGCCAGCAGCCGCCCAACATGGAATTCACCCCTCCACTTT	CASSRPTWNSPLHF
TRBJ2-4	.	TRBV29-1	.	TGCAGCGTTGAACAGGGAGACATTCAGTACTTC	CSVEQGDIQYF
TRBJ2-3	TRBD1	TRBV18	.	TGTGCCAGCTCACTTGACAGGGCTAACACAGATACGCAGTATTTT	CASSLDRANTDTQYF
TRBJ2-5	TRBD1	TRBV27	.	TGTGCCAGCAAAATCCGGACAGGGGGCGAATCTGAGACCCAGTACTTC	CASKIRTGGESETQYF
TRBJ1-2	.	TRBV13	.	TGTGCCAGCAGCTTAAGTTACGGACAAGTTAACTATGGCTACACCTTC	CASSLSYGQVNYGYTF
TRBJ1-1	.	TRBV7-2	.	TGTGCCAGCAGCTTACTTCTCTACACTGAAGCTTTCTTT	CASSLLLYTEAFF
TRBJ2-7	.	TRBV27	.	TGTGCCAGCAGTTTCGGTCAGGGACCCTACGAGCAGTACTTC	CASSFGQGPYEQYF
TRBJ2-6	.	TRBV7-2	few	TGTGCCAGCAGCCCACCTAGCCGGGAAGCAGCTGGGGCCAACGTCCTGACTTTC	CASSPPSREAAGANVLTF